This T cell receptor beta chain was retrieved from a study of T-cell memory formation after mild COVID-19. The wider study: Most TCR clusters belonged to a single donor. Study-level points and caveats: Pre-infection memory held some responding clones, suggesting pre-existing cross-reactive T cells responded.

5'RACE with constant-segment primers built TCRalpha and TCRbeta cDNA libraries with UMIs. TCRdb recomputed calls from the 5' RACE reads with MiXCR, one row per CDR3 protein. The repertoire has under 700,000 distinct CDR3 sequences, about 20% of them found once; the top ten carry roughly an eighth. As regards this clonotype: Its antigen remains unidentified.

Germline-derived CDR1 and CDR2 are SGHRS and YFSETQ. With 0 bases clipped from V and 1 base from J, the junction kept 2 bases outside the gene matches. CDR3 size: 16 residues. The sample taken for sequencing was PBMCs or a T cell subset sorted from them (not recorded which). The source of this sequence is an adult woman who had mild COVID-19 (a few samples of this study predate the infection). Cell type and time point are not known. The rearrangement uses TRBV5-1 and TRBJ1-1; TRBD1 agrees at 11 bases. CDR3 loop: CASSLAGTGGNTEAFF. CDR3 in DNA: TGCGCCAGCAGCTTGGCCGGGACAGGGGGGAACACTGAAGCTTTCTTT.